Following are 13 T cell receptor beta chains from one sample sequenced in a study of shared clonotypes between healthy human individuals. TCRdb keeps only in-frame clones here, not all; method: immunoSEQ multiplex PCR. The sample has 2 million to 2.5 million clones; 85% to 95% are singletons. Material: naive CD4+ T cells from PBMCs. The subset: CD45RA+ positively selected. The receptors were sampled from a man between 18 and 29 years old in good health. Some clones in this sample may be carry-over from other donors' samples.

The rearrangement links TRBV7-6 to TRBJ2-3, with TRBD2 as a possible D gene (7 bases). Per germline, CDR1 SGHVS and CDR2 FNYEAQ. The CDR3 is 14 residues long. The V gene lost 8 bases and the J gene lost 2 bases, with 14 bases spanning the gap. The CDR3 region is CASRRGGDTDTQYF. The CDR3 region has the DNA TGTGCCAGCCGCAGGGGAGGGGACACAGATACGCAGTATTTT. Combining the CDR3 with reference TRBV7-6 and TRBJ2-3 gives the whole variable domain GAGVSQSPRYKVTKRGQDVALRCDPISGHVSLYWYRQALGQGPEFLTYFNYEAQQDKSGLPNDRFSAERPEGSISTLTIQRTEQRDSAMYRCASRRGGDTDTQYFGPGTRLTVL.

Only one count was recorded for this clone. This chain uses TRBV10-3 with TRBJ1-5; 9 bases are shared with TRBD1. Germline V CDR1 and CDR2: ENHRY, SYGVKD. This CDR3 region has 14 residues. The trim removed 6 bases at V and 1 base at J, leaving 1 base unmatched. The CDR3 region is CAISGTGSNQPQHF. The CDR3 DNA reads TGTGCCATCAGCGGGACAGGGAGCAATCAGCCCCAGCATTTT.

The genes are TRBV19 and TRBJ2-5, with D perhaps TRBD1 or TRBD2 (5 bases each). CDR3 length: 14 residues. The germline V and J ends were trimmed by 5 bases and 3 bases, with 13 bases remaining between them. The germline CDR1 and CDR2 sequences are LNHDA and SQIVND (reference sequence). Written as DNA, the CDR3 is TGTGCCAGTAGTGCTGGGACGGCTAAAGAGACCCAGTACTTC. Protein: CASSAGTAKETQYF.

The chain combines TRBV4-1 with TRBJ2-7; 7 positions match TRBD1. The CDR3 is 16 residues long. J gave up 2 bases and V 0 bases, and 7 bases lay outside the gene matches. Germline CDR1 is MGHRA and CDR2 is YSYEKL. The CDR3 sequence is CASSQDRAGGPYEQYF. The CDR3, as DNA: TGCGCCAGCAGCCAAGATAGGGCAGGGGGTCCCTACGAGCAGTACTTC.

In nucleotides, the CDR3 is TGTGCCAGCATCCTACGGACAAAAGGTCTCTATGGCTACACCTTC. Translation: CASILRTKGLYGYTF. The genes are TRBV6-1 and TRBJ1-2; a possible D gene is TRBD1 (5 bases). Germline-derived CDR1 and CDR2 are MNHNS and SASEGT. V lost 7 bases and J lost 4, with 19 bases in between. The CDR3 has 15 residues.

With respect to this clone: An end of the junction differs from the germline gene, which may be a read error. The chain combines TRBV29-1 with TRBJ2-5, with no clear D. The V gene's germline CDR1 is SQVTM and CDR2 ANQGSEA. The CDR3 covers 11 residues. The CDR3 reads CSVDNQETQYF. Written as DNA, the CDR3 is TGCAGCGTTGACAACCAGGAGACCCAGTACTTC.

The V call is TRBV6-1, the J call TRBJ2-2; tentative D call: TRBD1 (6 bases). The V gene's germline CDR1 is MNHNS and CDR2 SASEGT. V dropped 2 bases and J dropped 3 bases, with 7 bases sitting between them. The CDR3 is 14 residues long. CDR3 bases: TGTGCCAGCAGTGAACAGGGGTACACCGGGGAGCTGTTTTTT. Translation gives CASSEQGYTGELFF.

A single count supports this clone. CDR3 region: CASSGYGYGYTF. The CDR3 DNA sequence: TGTGCCAGCAGTGGGTACGGCTATGGCTACACCTTC. The genes are TRBV2 and TRBJ1-2; D unresolved. The CDR3 sequence is 12 residues long. V shed 4 bases and J shed 4 bases, with 7 bases lying between them. Germline CDR1 reads SNHLY; CDR2 reads FYNNEI.

As DNA, the CDR3 is TGTGCCATCAGTGAGTCGGGGAACGAGCAGTACTTC. Translating it yields CAISESGNEQYF. This chain connects TRBV10-3 to TRBJ2-7, with unresolved D. V was pared by 0 bases and J by 5 bases, with 5 bases between. Germline CDR1 is ENHRY and CDR2 is SYGVKD. The CDR3 contains 12 residues.

With regard to this clone: Other DNA sequences in the sample encode the same CDR3. The rearrangement uses TRBV5-1 and TRBJ2-7; D might be TRBD2 (5 bases). The CDR3 consists of 13 residues. V was cut by 2 bases and J by 3 bases, with 9 bases left in between. The V gene's germline CDR1 is SGHRS and CDR2 YFSETQ. Here the CDR3 DNA reads TGCGCCAGCAGCTTCACGGGAAACTACGAGCAGTACTTC. This gives the protein CASSFTGNYEQYF.

The CDR3, as DNA: TGTGCCAGCAGCCAAGTTGGGGACAGGCCACTGAACACTGAAGCTTTCTTT. It translates to CASSQVGDRPLNTEAFF. J is TRBJ1-1 and V is TRBV14; 8 bases line up with TRBD1. Germline trimming cut 1 base from V and 0 bases from J; bases unmatched to any gene: 7. The CDR3 spans 17 residues. Germline CDR1 is SGHDN and CDR2 is FVKESK.

In regard to this clone: Additional DNA sequences in this sample encode the identical CDR3. The rearrangement joins TRBV7-2 to TRBJ2-7; D not resolved. In germline, CDR1 is SGHTA, CDR2 FQGNSA. With 2 bases removed from V and 3 bases from J, the gap between germline ends came to 8 bases. This CDR3 has 13 residues. CDR3 residues: CASSLLGGYEQYF. CDR3 sequence (DNA): TGTGCCAGCAGCTTATTAGGCGGCTACGAGCAGTACTTC.

The chain's CDR3 is CASTKKRGQPVSGNTIYF. In nucleotides, the CDR3 is TGTGCCAGCACGAAAAAAAGGGGACAACCCGTCTCTGGAAACACCATATATTTT. V gene TRBV28 combines with J gene TRBJ1-3, with D tentatively TRBD1 (6 bases). V was cut by 7 bases and J by 0 bases, with 22 bases left in between. CDR1 MDHEN and CDR2 SYDVKM come from the germline V gene. There are 18 residues in the CDR3.